This passage covers 31 T cell receptor beta chains from one sample sequenced in a study of T cell clonality in common variable immunodeficiency. Clones were sequenced by immunoSEQ multiplex PCR, and TCRdb holds only the in-frame ones, with some missing. Altogether around 34,000 clones were found in the sample, and no singletons occur. The sequencing sample was made of peripheral blood mononuclear cells. The source of these receptors is a person aged 18 to 69 in good health.

In this sample, this clone turned up many times. The CDR3 goes on 3 residues after the read ends, and that part is filled in from the germline J gene. V is TRBV18 and J is TRBJ1-6; 7 bases align to TRBD1. V lost 3 bases and J lost 2; bases outside the gene matches: 7. Germline V gene lookup returns CDR1 KGHSH and CDR2 LQKENI. The CDR3 contains 17 residues. The CDR3 DNA, read in part, is TGTGCCAGCTCACCCGAGACAGGGTTGCCCTATAATTCACCC. As protein: CASSPETGLPYNSP. The whole CDR3 sequence is CASSPETGLPYNSPLHF. The full variable domain, its missing parts supplied by reference TRBV18 and TRBJ1-6, is NAGVMQNPRHLVRRRGQEARLRCSPMKGHSHVYWYRQLPEEGLKFMVYLQKENIIDESGMPKERFSAEFPKEGPSILRIQQVVRGDSAAYFCASSPETGLPYNSPLHFGNGTRLTVT.

About this clone: The CDR3 end falls 3 residues outside the read, so it is completed with the germline J gene. This sequence joins TRBV25-1 and TRBJ1-6, with D uncertain. V shed 4 bases and J shed 7 bases, with 8 bases lying between them. Germline V gene sequence: CDR1 MGHDK, CDR2 SYGVNS. CDR3 length equals 13 residues. This CDR3 reads CASSGSQNSPLHF. The sequenced part of the CDR3 DNA is TGTGCCAGCAGTGGGTCACAAAATTCACCC.

The table lists this clone with many counts. The CDR3 end lies 3 residues beyond the end of the read and is filled in from the germline J gene. V is TRBV28 and J is TRBJ2-7; no definite D call. CDR3 length: 12 amino acids. CDR1 is MDHEN, CDR2 SYDVKM, per germline. Trimming stripped 6 bases from V and 0 bases from J, with 6 bases between. The CDR3 spells CASRRPSYEQYF. CDR3 DNA (partial): TGTGCCAGCAGGAGGCCCTCCTACGAG. Drawing the rest from reference TRBV28 and TRBJ2-7, the complete variable domain is DVKVTQSSRYLVKRTGEKVFLECVQDMDHENMFWYRQDPGLGLRLIYFSYDVKMKEKGDIPEGYSVSREKKERFSLILESASTNQTSMYLCASRRPSYEQYFGPGTRLTVT.

This clone was recorded many times. The read falls 3 residues short of the CDR3 end, and the missing part is taken from the germline J gene. This chain connects TRBV5-1 to TRBJ2-5, with unresolved D. V was pared by 2 bases and J by 1 base, with 6 bases between. The CDR3 totals 13 residues. Germline assignment: CDR1 SGHRS and CDR2 YFSETQ. The CDR3 DNA, read in part, is TGCGCCAGCAGCTTCAACAGCCAAGAGACC. Translation: CASSFNSQET. The whole CDR3 is CASSFNSQETQYF.

This clone was counted at least ten times. The CDR3 goes on 3 residues after the read ends, and that part is filled in from the germline J gene. The V and J genes are TRBV12-5 and TRBJ2-3, with 11 bases matching TRBD2. Germline V CDR1 and CDR2: LGHNT, FRNRAP. The V segment lost 2 bases and the J segment 0 bases; nucleotides outside the gene matches: 4. The CDR3 is 17 residues long. The DNA read from the CDR3 is TGTGCTAGTGGTTTGACTAGCGGGAGCCCTAGCACAGATACG. It is translated as CASGLTSGSPSTDT. The CDR3, in full, reads CASGLTSGSPSTDTQYF. Variable domain in full (rest from reference TRBV12-5 and TRBJ2-3): DARVTQTPRHKVTEMGQEVTMRCQPILGHNTVFWYRQTMMQGLELLAYFRNRAPLDDSGMPKDRFSAEMPDATLATLKIQPSEPRDSAVYFCASGLTSGSPSTDTQYFGPGTRLTVL.

This clone was seen repeatedly, ten times or more. The missing CDR3 end, 3 residues past where the read stops, is filled in from the germline J gene. V usage is TRBV7-9 and J usage is TRBJ2-7; D is possibly TRBD1 (6 bases). The germline V gene encodes CDR1 SEHNR and CDR2 FQNEAQ (reference sequence). CDR3 size: 15 residues. Trimming shortened V by 3 bases and J by 1 base, and 13 bases separated the two germline ends. Incomplete CDR3 DNA: TGTGCCAGCAGCTTTAGACAGGCCACGTCCTACGAG. Its translation is CASSFRQATSYE. In full, the CDR3 reads CASSFRQATSYEQYF.

This clone was seen at least ten times. The read ends 3 residues shy of where the CDR3 ends; the end is completed using the germline J gene. J is TRBJ1-1 and V is TRBV30; 7 nucleotides line up with TRBD1. Germline-derived CDR1 and CDR2 are GTSNPN and SVGIG (reference sequence). The CDR3 sequence is 12 residues long. J gave up 6 bases and V 3 bases, and 4 bases lay outside the gene matches. CDR3 bases read: TGTGCCTGGAGCCAGGGGGTGGCTGAA. Protein product: CAWSQGVAE. The entire CDR3 protein reads CAWSQGVAEAFF.

This clone was picked up many times. Sequencing ends 3 residues short of the CDR3 end; the germline J gene provides the rest. The rearrangement joins TRBV7-8 to TRBJ2-7; a possible D gene is TRBD1 (6 bases). The CDR3 consists of 17 residues. V lost 5 bases and J lost 0, with 20 bases in between. Germline CDR1 and CDR2: SGHVS and FQNEAQ. The sequenced part of the CDR3 DNA is TGTGCCAGCAGCCGACGACCCGACAGGCGCAACTCCTACGAG. Residues: CASSRRPDRRNSYE. The full CDR3 protein reads CASSRRPDRRNSYEQYF.

This clone has at least ten counts. The read is 3 residues too short to cover the CDR3 end, so that end is filled in from the germline J gene. This chain joins TRBV2 and TRBJ2-5; 9 nucleotides match TRBD2. The CDR3 consists of 17 residues. V shed 4 bases and J 2 bases; nucleotides not matched to a gene: 11. The germline V gene has CDR1 SNHLY and CDR2 FYNNEI. Here the CDR3 reads CASSAYLAGWGQETQYF. The sequenced CDR3 bases are TGTGCCAGCAGTGCCTATCTAGCGGGGTGGGGACAAGAGACC.

This clone was counted many times. The read ends 3 residues before the CDR3 terminus; that terminus is restored from the germline J gene. The chain links TRBV18 to TRBJ1-5; 12 bases fit TRBD1. Trimming cost V 4 bases and J 6 bases; bases outside gene matches: 7. This CDR3 comprises 16 residues. Germline V gene data show CDR1 as KGHSH and CDR2 as LQKENI. CDR3 sequence reads: CASSQEGQGAGQPQHF. The sequenced part of the CDR3 DNA is TGTGCCAGCTCACAAGAGGGACAGGGGGCCGGTCAGCCC.

This clone has a count of ten or more. The sequence runs out 3 residues before the end of the CDR3; the remainder is reconstructed from the germline J gene. The gene calls are TRBV4-1 and TRBJ2-3; 10 bases line up with TRBD2. CDR3 length: 17 residues. Germline CDR1 reads MGHRA; CDR2 reads YSYEKL. V was clipped by 0 bases and J by 2 bases; unmatched bases: 5. Incomplete CDR3 DNA: TGCGCCAGCAGCCAAGATCCTAGCGGGAGTCTCACAGATACG. Translating gives CASSQDPSGSLTDT. The whole CDR3 region reads CASSQDPSGSLTDTQYF.

This clone has ten or more counts. With the read ending 3 residues before the CDR3 end, the germline J gene is used to fill in that end. This sequence joins TRBV6-1 and TRBJ1-5; TRBD1 might be the D (6 bases). With 3 bases removed from V and 9 bases from J, the gap between germline ends came to 18 bases. Germline V gene lookup returns CDR1 MNHNS and CDR2 SASEGT. This CDR3 is 15 amino acids long. CDR3 bases read: TGTGCCAGCAGTGAGGGGGCGGGGGGCCGTGGGCCC. Translating gives CASSEGAGGRGP. The whole CDR3 region reads CASSEGAGGRGPQHF.

This clone was observed many times. The CDR3 extends 3 residues past the end of the read, so its final part is completed from the germline J gene. The chain couples TRBV20-1 to TRBJ1-5, with D possibly matching TRBD1 (6 bases). The CDR3 runs to 16 residues. CDR1 DFQATT and CDR2 SNEGSKA come from the germline V gene (reference sequence). V lost 0 bases and J lost 5, with 17 bases in between. The covered CDR3 bases are TGCAGTGCTAGAGATAGGAACAGGGACCAACATCAGCCC. Amino acid sequence: CSARDRNRDQHQP. In full, the CDR3 is CSARDRNRDQHQPQHF.

In the case of this clone: A much bigger clone sits one base away, suggesting this may be a read error. The read halts 3 residues ahead of the CDR3 end, with the missing end drawn from the germline J gene. The chain joins TRBV19 to TRBJ1-1; TRBD1 matches at 10 bases. CDR1 LNHDA and CDR2 SQIVND come from the germline V gene (reference sequence). The CDR3 has 15 amino acids. CDR3 DNA, as far as it was read: TGTGCCAGTAGTGTGTGGGACAGGGGATACACTGAT. This codes for CASSVWDRGYTD. The entire CDR3 is CASSVWDRGYTDAFF.

This clone was counted at least ten times. From the germline J gene comes the end of the CDR3, since the read stops 3 residues before it. The rearrangement uses TRBV18 and TRBJ2-7, with a weak D call TRBD1 (5 bases). The V and J ends lost 3 bases and 0 bases respectively, with 12 bases between them. The CDR3 totals 15 residues. Germline CDR1 is KGHSH and CDR2 is LQKENI. The CDR3 DNA, read in part, is TGTGCCAGCTCACCCGTGTTGGGGCCCTCCTACGAG. It codes for CASSPVLGPSYE. The full-length CDR3 reads as CASSPVLGPSYEQYF.

This clone was recorded many times. The sequenced fragment ends 3 residues before the CDR3 boundary, so the rest is inferred from the germline J gene. The gene calls are TRBV2 and TRBJ2-7; TRBD1 agrees at 7 bases. The CDR3 runs 15 residues. With 6 bases clipped from V and 3 bases from J, the junction kept 11 bases outside the gene matches. The germline gives CDR1 SNHLY, CDR2 FYNNEI. The CDR3 region is CASSVLSAGGYEQYF. The sequenced CDR3 bases are TGTGCCAGCAGCGTACTGAGCGCAGGGGGCTACGAG.

At least ten counts were recorded for this clone. The junction does not match germline at one end; this may be a read error. The CDR3 is cut off 3 residues early in the read; its end comes from the germline J gene. The gene calls are TRBV5-1 and TRBJ2-3, with TRBD2 identical over 10 bases. Per germline, CDR1 SGHRS and CDR2 YFSETQ. This CDR3 is 15 amino acids long. This CDR3 is CASTLTSGSTDTQYF. The covered CDR3 bases are TGCGCCAGCACCTTGACTAGCGGGAGCACAGATACG.

This clone has at least ten counts. Read data end 3 residues before the CDR3 end; the end is taken from the germline J gene. The chain links TRBV20-1 to TRBJ2-7, with D perhaps given as TRBD1 or TRBD2 (5 bases each). Germline lookup yields CDR1 DFQATT and CDR2 SNEGSKA (reference sequence). V dropped 0 bases and J dropped 2 bases, with 14 bases sitting between them. This CDR3 has 15 amino acids. The DNA read from the CDR3 is TGCAGTGCTAGAGATCGAGGGGCCTCAACCTACGAG. This sequence encodes CSARDRGASTYE. The CDR3 in full is CSARDRGASTYEQYF.

This clone was observed at least ten times. The CDR3 goes on 3 residues after the read ends, and that part is filled in from the germline J gene. This chain connects TRBV28 to TRBJ1-5, with 10 bases matching TRBD1. The CDR3 totals 13 residues. V trimming: 8 bases; J trimming: 7 bases; junction bases outside the gene matches: 5. Per the germline V gene, CDR1 is MDHEN and CDR2 is SYDVKM. The CDR3 DNA, read in part, is TGTGCCAGCGGGACAGGGGAGGGACAGCCC. This codes for CASGTGEGQP. The entire CDR3 protein is CASGTGEGQPQHF.

This clone was observed at least ten times. The read ends 3 residues early relative to the CDR3; the germline J gene fills the gap. J is TRBJ2-3 and V is TRBV18, with D unclear. This CDR3 region has 13 residues. The V and J ends lost 3 bases and 2 bases respectively, with 6 bases between them. The germline V gene encodes CDR1 KGHSH and CDR2 LQKENI. The CDR3 is CASSPQVTDTQYF. CDR3 DNA (partial): TGTGCCAGCTCACCCCAGGTCACAGATACG. The full variable domain, its missing parts supplied by reference TRBV18 and TRBJ2-3, is NAGVMQNPRHLVRRRGQEARLRCSPMKGHSHVYWYRQLPEEGLKFMVYLQKENIIDESGMPKERFSAEFPKEGPSILRIQQVVRGDSAAYFCASSPQVTDTQYFGPGTRLTVL.

This clone came up a few times. The read gets to within 3 residues of the CDR3 end, and the germline J gene fills in the rest. The chain combines TRBV25-1 with TRBJ2-1; 8 positions match TRBD2. The V gene's germline CDR1 is MGHDK and CDR2 SYGVNS. The CDR3 runs 14 residues. V lost 3 bases to trimming and J lost 5 bases; unmatched junction nucleotides: 3. Partial CDR3 DNA: TGTGCCAGCAGTGACCCAGCGGGAGACAATGAG. This encodes CASSDPAGDNE. The whole CDR3 protein is CASSDPAGDNEQFF.

Ten or more counts support this clone. The read comes to an end 3 residues before the CDR3 does, leaving the germline J gene to fill in the end. The genes are TRBV6-4 and TRBJ2-1; 11 bases align to TRBD1. Germline assignment: CDR1 MRHNA and CDR2 SNTAGT. The CDR3 is 15 residues long. V was clipped by 0 bases and J by 6 bases; unmatched bases: 1. The CDR3 reads CASSDSGTGGNEQFF. The DNA read from the CDR3 is TGTGCCAGCAGTGACTCCGGGACAGGGGGCAATGAG.

This clone has a count of ten or more. The read is 3 residues too short to cover the CDR3 end, so that end is filled in from the germline J gene. V usage is TRBV20-1 and J usage is TRBJ2-1, with 11 bases that match TRBD1. Germline-derived CDR1 and CDR2 are DFQATT and SNEGSKA (reference sequence). V lost 2 bases and J lost 3; bases outside the gene matches: 3. CDR3 size: 15 residues. CDR3 bases read: TGCAGTGCTAGACCCGGGACAGGGGGCTACAATGAG. It encodes CSARPGTGGYNE. The whole CDR3 is CSARPGTGGYNEQFF.

This clone was seen many times. Read sequence stops 3 residues before the CDR3 end, and the germline J gene provides the missing end. The chain combines TRBV5-1 with TRBJ2-3; no firm D call. The CDR3 extends over 17 amino acids. Germline lookup yields CDR1 SGHRS and CDR2 YFSETQ. Trimming left V 0 bases short and J 1 base short, with 15 bases between. This chain's CDR3 is CASSLALYTERTDTQYF. The CDR3 bases that were read are TGCGCCAGCAGCTTGGCTCTCTATACCGAGCGCACAGATACG.

The sample holds many counts of this clone. The read ends 3 residues early relative to the CDR3; the germline J gene fills the gap. The genes are TRBV2 and TRBJ2-5; TRBD1 aligns across 7 bases. V was pared by 8 bases and J by 2 bases, with 11 bases of the junction left unmatched. The CDR3 is 15 amino acids. Germline values: CDR1 SNHLY, CDR2 FYNNEI. Partial CDR3 DNA: TGTGCCAGCGGGCCACAGGGGAATCTACAAGAGACC. It specifies CASGPQGNLQET. From start to end, the CDR3 is CASGPQGNLQETQYF.

This clone was recorded at least ten times. The read ends 3 residues early relative to the CDR3; the germline J gene fills the gap. The chain uses TRBV20-1 and TRBJ2-7, with 10 positions matching TRBD2. CDR3 length: 16 residues. The J segment lost 3 bases and the V segment lost 0 bases, leaving 8 bases of the junction unmatched. Germline lookup yields CDR1 DFQATT and CDR2 SNEGSKA (reference sequence). The CDR3 loop reads CSARDNIAGGLYEQYF. Incomplete CDR3 DNA: TGCAGTGCTAGAGATAATATAGCGGGGGGCCTCTACGAG.

This clone occurred many times. The DNA ends 3 residues before the CDR3 does, and the rest of the CDR3 is filled in from the germline J gene. V and J are TRBV30 and TRBJ2-7; 8 bases agree with TRBD1. The germline V gene has CDR1 GTSNPN and CDR2 SVGIG (reference sequence). The CDR3 consists of 13 residues. The trim removed 7 bases at V and 6 bases at J, leaving 11 bases unmatched. The CDR3 sequence is CASRNLGQGEQYF. The CDR3 DNA, read in part, is TGTGCCTCGCGCAACCTAGGACAGGGCGAG.

The table lists this clone with many counts. The CDR3 extends 3 residues past the end of the read, so its final part is completed from the germline J gene. The V and J genes are TRBV28 and TRBJ1-5, with TRBD1 identical over 8 bases. Germline trimming cut 3 bases from V and 4 bases from J; bases unmatched to any gene: 5. This CDR3 comprises 15 residues. CDR1 is MDHEN and CDR2 is SYDVKM in the germline V gene. The chain's CDR3 is CASSFLDRANQPQHF. CDR3 DNA, as far as it was read: TGTGCCAGCAGTTTCTTGGACAGGGCTAATCAGCCC. Based on the CDR3 plus reference TRBV28 and TRBJ1-5, the full variable domain is DVKVTQSSRYLVKRTGEKVFLECVQDMDHENMFWYRQDPGLGLRLIYFSYDVKMKEKGDIPEGYSVSREKKERFSLILESASTNQTSMYLCASSFLDRANQPQHFGDGTRLSIL.

At least ten counts were recorded for this clone. CDR3 bases read: TGTGCCAGCAGTCCCCTCGACAGAACCGATGGC. Protein product: CASSPLDRTDG. The full CDR3 is CASSPLDRTDGYTF. V usage is TRBV28 and J usage is TRBJ1-2; possible D gene TRBD1, 5 bases. The read falls 3 residues short of the CDR3 end, and the missing part is taken from the germline J gene. Per the germline V gene, CDR1 is MDHEN and CDR2 is SYDVKM. The CDR3 sequence is 14 residues long. The germline V and J ends were trimmed by 5 bases and 6 bases, with 16 bases remaining between them.

This clone was seen a few times. The sequence runs out 3 residues before the end of the CDR3; the remainder is reconstructed from the germline J gene. The J gene is TRBJ1-1, the V gene TRBV2; perhaps TRBD1 as D (6 bases). The CDR3 is 10 residues long. Looked up from germline, CDR1 is SNHLY and CDR2 is FYNNEI. This CDR3 reads CASKDSGAFF. CDR3 bases read: TGTGCCAGTAAGGACAGTGGA.

This clone was detected many times. The read stops 3 residues short of the end of the CDR3; the missing end is completed from the germline J gene. The rearrangement links TRBV20-1 to TRBJ1-1; a weak D match, TRBD1 (5 bases). The CDR3 totals 14 residues. With 6 bases removed from V and 0 bases from J, the gap between germline ends came to 14 bases. Germline lookup yields CDR1 DFQATT and CDR2 SNEGSKA (reference sequence). CDR3 loop: CSAPTGTLNTEAFF. The covered CDR3 bases are TGCAGTGCCCCAACCGGGACTTTGAACACTGAA.